Shown below are 19 T cell receptor beta chains from a single sample sequenced in a study of T-cell reconstitution after alpha-beta-depleted transplantation in children listed by TCRdb under 2016. Library preparation was by PCR. The sequencer was an Illumina HiSeq 2500. Molecular barcoding was employed in the preparation of TCR libraries, with unique molecular identifiers being used to normalize TCRbeta repertoire quantification. Using fastp at Q25 and MiXCR, TCRdb reprocessed the public reads and kept productive beta chains. Records with the same CDR3 protein are collapsed into one entry carrying the most frequent genes and DNA. This sample has approximately 500,000 distinct CDR3 sequences in its table, and roughly a tenth of those were observed once. The ten largest clonotypes hold about 2.1% of the sample. The sample's treatment or condition label, in plain terms: allogeneic hematopoietic cell transplantation with graft depleted of TCRalphabeta T cells and CD19 B cells.

Here the sequenced sample was PBMCs, taken before TCRalphabeta/CD19-depleted stem cell transplant. The origin of the receptors is a child aged 2-9 years with inherited bone marrow failure, due to receive a stem cell transplant.

This clonotype has just a few counts. The chain employs TRBV27 and TRBJ2-1; tentative D call: TRBD1 (6 bases). CDR1 MNHEY and CDR2 SMNVEV come from the germline V gene (reference sequence). The CDR3 is 14 amino acids. V shed 6 bases and J shed 4 bases, with 13 bases lying between them. CDR3 nucleotides: TGTGCCAGCAGCCCGGACAGAATTTACAATGAGCAGTTCTTC. It specifies CASSPDRIYNEQFF.

This clonotype was detected ten times or more. CDR3 coding DNA: TGTGCCAGTAGCGGGAGTACAGATACGCAGTATTTT. Encoded protein: CASSGSTDTQYF. The V and J genes are TRBV27 and TRBJ2-3; 9 bases map to TRBD2. Germline CDR1 MNHEY, CDR2 SMNVEV (reference sequence). There are 12 residues in the CDR3. The junction had 1 base not matched to a gene; V was cut back by 9 bases and J by 3 bases.

The sample holds many counts of this clonotype. The chain couples TRBV10-3 to TRBJ1-5; TRBD1 is a possible D gene (5 bases). The CDR3 is 14 amino acids. The germline gives CDR1 ENHRY, CDR2 SYGVKD. V lost 4 bases and J 0 bases, leaving 7 bases between the germline ends. As DNA, the CDR3 is TGTGCCATCAGTGGACAGAATAGCAATCAGCCCCAGCATTTT. Protein product: CAISGQNSNQPQHF.

This clonotype was picked up a small number of times. This sequence joins TRBV29-1 and TRBJ1-1; possibly TRBD1 for D (5 bases). The CDR3 contains 13 residues. The germline gives CDR1 SQVTM, CDR2 ANQGSEA. The V and J ends lost 5 bases and 4 bases respectively, with 14 bases between them. Here the CDR3 DNA reads TGCAGCGTTTTTGGGACCCGGGGCACTGAAGCTTTCTTT. Protein product: CSVFGTRGTEAFF.

This clonotype came up many times. The chain recombines TRBV20-1 with TRBJ2-7; the match to TRBD2 covers 9 bases. Germline CDR1 reads DFQATT; CDR2 reads SNEGSKA (reference sequence). Losses at the gene ends were 5 bases for V and 3 bases for J; bases not matched to a gene: 11. The CDR3 has 15 amino acids. The CDR3 spells CSAVASGISYYEQYF. CDR3 bases: TGCAGTGCTGTTGCTAGCGGGATAAGCTACTACGAGCAGTACTTC.

Many counts were recorded for this clonotype. The chain recombines TRBV12-3 or TRBV12-4 with TRBJ2-1; D uncertain. The CDR3 contains 12 residues. V dropped 1 base and J dropped 6 bases, with 4 bases sitting between them. The CDR3 spells CASSLVVNEQFF. The DNA of the CDR3 is TGTGCCAGCAGTTTAGTGGTCAATGAGCAGTTCTTC.

This clonotype has at least ten counts. This rearrangement joins TRBV5-1 to TRBJ2-2; 11 bases fit TRBD1. Looked up from germline, CDR1 is SGHRS and CDR2 is YFSETQ. This CDR3 comprises 19 residues. The V gene end was trimmed by 5 bases and the J gene end by 2 bases; junction bases not matched to a gene: 14. The CDR3 coding sequence is TGCGCCAGCAGTCGCGCTTTCGGACAGGGGGCTTTTAACACCGGGGAGCTGTTTTTT. Translated, it gives CASSRAFGQGAFNTGELFF.

This clonotype showed up many times. V gene TRBV28 combines with J gene TRBJ2-1; a possible D gene is TRBD1 (7 bases). CDR3 size: 15 residues. CDR1 is MDHEN, CDR2 SYDVKM, per germline. V lost 5 bases to trimming and J lost 0 bases, with 11 bases between them. As DNA, the CDR3 is TGTGCCAGCAGTCCGGGGGACAGCTCCTACAATGAGCAGTTCTTC. It encodes CASSPGDSSYNEQFF.

Note on this clonotype: This may arise from a read error, as a much more abundant clone is one base away. The chain couples TRBV5-1 to TRBJ2-7; no clear D gene. The CDR3 extends over 15 amino acids. Germline-derived CDR1 and CDR2 are SGHRS and YFSETQ. CDR3 bases: TGCGCCAGCAGCCGAGAGGATATGTTCTCCTACGCGCAGTACTTC. Protein product: CASSREDMFSYAQYF.

This clonotype was seen only a few times. The V call is TRBV27, the J call TRBJ1-5; the D is unclear. V was pared by 6 bases and J by 9 bases, with 12 bases between. Germline values: CDR1 MNHEY, CDR2 SMNVEV (reference sequence). CDR3 length: 12 amino acids. The CDR3: CASSPPGMPQHF. The DNA of the CDR3 is TGTGCCAGCAGCCCACCCGGGATGCCCCAGCATTTT.

This clonotype was detected ten times or more. The chain links TRBV16 to TRBJ1-1; D unresolved. Per germline, CDR1 KGHSY and CDR2 FQNENV. This CDR3 comprises 12 residues. Trimming removed 4 bases from V and 8 bases from J, with 11 bases in between. This CDR3 reads CASSPELWEAFF. In DNA form, the CDR3 reads TGTGCCAGCAGCCCAGAGCTTTGGGAAGCTTTCTTT.

At least ten counts were recorded for this clonotype. V and J are TRBV5-1 and TRBJ2-7; TRBD2 might be the D (6 bases). This CDR3 is built from 14 residues. Trimming pared 0 bases from V and 7 bases from J, leaving 14 bases between. Per germline, CDR1 SGHRS and CDR2 YFSETQ. The CDR3, as DNA: TGCGCCAGCAGCTTGGCGCCGGGAGCGCGGGAGCAGTACTTC. This sequence encodes CASSLAPGAREQYF.

This clonotype showed up many times. CDR3 in DNA: TGCAGTGCTAGAGATGCGACTGCCTCCTACAATGAGCAGTTCTTC. Protein: CSARDATASYNEQFF. The chain joins TRBV20-1 to TRBJ2-1; no clear D. Trimming pared 0 bases from V and 0 bases from J, leaving 9 bases between. Germline assignment: CDR1 DFQATT and CDR2 SNEGSKA (reference sequence). This CDR3 has 15 amino acids.

This clonotype was seen only once. The chain employs TRBV12-3 or TRBV12-4 and TRBJ2-1; 8 bases map to TRBD2. V lost 4 bases, J lost 4 bases, and 3 bases stayed unmatched. CDR3 length: 14 amino acids. DNA of the CDR3: TGTGCCAGCAGTTCCGGGGGGGCATACAATGAGCAGTTCTTC. Amino acid sequence: CASSSGGAYNEQFF.

This clonotype showed up many times. This sequence joins TRBV18 and TRBJ1-1; D might be TRBD1 (6 bases). Between the trimmed V and J ends, which lost 3 bases and 7 bases, there was a span of 18 bases. The CDR3 has 15 residues. Germline-derived CDR1 and CDR2 are KGHSH and LQKENI. The CDR3, as DNA: TGTGCCAGCTCACCCTATTCAGGGGCATTGGGTGAAGCTTTCTTT. Amino acid sequence: CASSPYSGALGEAFF.

There are many counts of this clonotype. V and J are TRBV6-4 and TRBJ2-3, with a possible D match to TRBD2 (7 bases). This CDR3 comprises 16 residues. The germline gives CDR1 MRHNA, CDR2 SNTAGT. The ends were cut back, 5 bases at V and 4 bases at J, with 19 bases in the middle. This CDR3 reads CASSPEGEGISDTQYF. The CDR3 coding sequence is TGTGCCAGCAGTCCGGAGGGGGAGGGGATCTCAGATACGCAGTATTTT.

This clonotype appeared many times. The chain joins TRBV27 to TRBJ1-2; 8 bases match TRBD1. Trimming took 6 bases from V and 4 from J; bases not matched to a gene: 4. The CDR3 totals 13 residues. Germline V CDR1 and CDR2: MNHEY, SMNVEV (reference sequence). The CDR3 region has the DNA TGTGCCAGCAGCCTAGGACAGGGCTATGGCTACACCTTC. It specifies CASSLGQGYGYTF.

This clonotype was seen ten or more times. The J gene is TRBJ2-7, the V gene TRBV7-2; TRBD1 matches 9 bases. The CDR3 consists of 15 residues. Germline V gene data show CDR1 as SGHTA and CDR2 as FQGNSA. V lost 4 bases to trimming and J lost 7 bases; unmatched junction nucleotides: 11. CDR3 residues: CASSSTGTGMWEQYF. The CDR3 DNA sequence: TGTGCCAGCAGCTCCACCGGGACAGGGATGTGGGAGCAGTACTTC.

This clonotype was counted at least ten times. This chain uses TRBV6-5 with TRBJ2-7; 9 bases are a match to TRBD1. In germline, CDR1 is MNHEY, CDR2 SVGAGI. With V trimmed by 4 bases and J by 4 bases, 11 bases remained unmatched. The CDR3 has 16 amino acids. The CDR3: CASSFYRGQLGYEQYF. In DNA form, the CDR3 reads TGTGCCAGCAGTTTCTACAGGGGGCAGCTGGGGTACGAGCAGTACTTC.